The 12 T cell receptor beta chains below come from one sample, sequenced in a study of shared clonotypes between healthy human individuals. Clones were read by immunoSEQ multiplex PCR, and TCRdb kept only the in-frame ones, dropping some. The table has approximately 2.4 million clones, roughly 95% seen once. Sequenced sample: naive CD4+ T cells sorted from blood. The subset denotes: CD45RA+ positively selected. These receptors originate from a man aged 18 to 29 in good health.

The J gene is TRBJ1-6, the V gene TRBV7-9; possibly TRBD1 for D (5 bases). The CDR3 has 15 amino acids. V shed 5 bases and J shed 5 bases, with 13 bases lying between them. Germline V gene data show CDR1 as SEHNR and CDR2 as FQNEAQ (reference sequence). The CDR3, as DNA: TGTGCCAGCAGCCGCGGCGAACAGGATAATTCACCCCTCCACTTT. This translates into CASSRGEQDNSPLHF. The whole variable domain, filled in from reference TRBV7-9 and TRBJ1-6, reads DTGVSQNPRHKITKRGQNVTFRCDPISEHNRLYWYRQTLGQGPEFLTYFQNEAQLEKSRLLSDRFSAERPKGSFSTLEIQRTEQGDSAMYLCASSRGEQDNSPLHFGNGTRLTVT.

This rearrangement joins TRBV7-2 to TRBJ2-5; TRBD2 matches at 7 bases. The V gene end was trimmed by 4 bases and the J gene end by 1 base; junction bases not matched to a gene: 0. This CDR3 spans 13 amino acids. CDR1 and CDR2 from the germline V gene are SGHTA and FQGNSA. The CDR3 DNA sequence: TGTGCCAGCAGCTCTAGCGGCCAAGAGACCCAGTACTTC. Translated, it gives CASSSSGQETQYF.

V usage is TRBV9 and J usage is TRBJ2-2; TRBD2 agrees at 10 bases. The germline CDR1 and CDR2 sequences are SGDLS and YYNGEE. V shed 4 bases, J shed 7 bases, and the junction held 7 bases outside the gene matches. CDR3 length: 15 amino acids. The CDR3 bases are TGTGCCAGCAGCCCCAGCGGGAGGGCCAACGGGGAGCTGTTTTTT. Translation gives CASSPSGRANGELFF.

This chain links TRBV30 with TRBJ1-5; D is perhaps TRBD1 (5 bases). This CDR3 is built from 13 residues. V shed 8 bases and J shed 0 bases, with 11 bases lying between them. Germline CDR1 GTSNPN, CDR2 SVGIG (reference sequence). The CDR3 sequence is CAPTGTSNQPQHF. As DNA, the CDR3 is TGTGCCCCTACCGGGACTAGCAATCAGCCCCAGCATTTT.

The chain links TRBV6-1 to TRBJ1-5; tentatively, D is TRBD1 (5 bases). The germline CDR1 and CDR2 sequences are MNHNS and SASEGT. V lost 10 bases to trimming and J lost 1 base, with 11 bases between them. The CDR3 loop spans 13 amino acids. CDR3 nucleotide sequence: TGTGCCATTTTAGAGGGGAGCAATCAGCCCCAGCATTTT. This encodes CAILEGSNQPQHF.

The chain recombines TRBV28 with TRBJ2-7; tentative D call: TRBD1 (5 bases). CDR3 size: 13 residues. Trimming cost V 4 bases and J 4 bases, with 11 bases left between them. CDR1 is MDHEN, CDR2 SYDVKM, per germline. The chain's CDR3 is CASSSHDRYEQYF. CDR3 bases: TGTGCCAGCAGTTCGCATGACAGATACGAGCAGTACTTC.

This clone was seen a single time. The chain recombines TRBV19 with TRBJ1-6; no definite D call. With 6 bases removed from V and 10 bases from J, the gap between germline ends came to 19 bases. This CDR3 spans 15 amino acids. CDR1 is LNHDA, CDR2 SQIVND, per germline (reference sequence). The CDR3 is CASSLGSGQGSPLHF. Written as DNA, the CDR3 is TGTGCCAGTAGCCTCGGGTCGGGCCAAGGATCACCCCTCCACTTT.

J is TRBJ1-1 and V is TRBV2; no clear D gene. The V end lost 2 bases, the J end lost 7 bases, and 8 bases lay between the germline ends. The CDR3 is 12 amino acids. CDR1 is SNHLY, CDR2 FYNNEI, per germline. Written as DNA, the CDR3 is TGTGCCAGCAGTGAACAGAGCAATGAAGCTTTCTTT. It translates to CASSEQSNEAFF.

The chain uses TRBV10-3 and TRBJ2-1; 8 positions agree with TRBD1. CDR1 is ENHRY, CDR2 SYGVKD, per germline. The junction had 3 bases not matched to a gene; V was cut back by 8 bases and J by 0 bases. The CDR3 is 14 amino acids. DNA of the CDR3: TGTGCCATCGGGACAGGTAGCTCCTACAATGAGCAGTTCTTC. It specifies CAIGTGSSYNEQFF.

This clone was counted once. The chain recombines TRBV2 with TRBJ2-5; TRBD2 aligns across 10 bases. The CDR3 contains 14 residues. V lost 4 bases to trimming and J lost 5 bases; unmatched junction nucleotides: 4. Germline CDR1 and CDR2: SNHLY and FYNNEI. For the CDR3, the DNA is TGTGCCAGCAGTGGAGCGGGGGGGCTGGAGACCCAGTACTTC. It encodes CASSGAGGLETQYF.

The chain uses TRBV15 and TRBJ1-2; D not certain. Germline lookup yields CDR1 LNHNV and CDR2 YYDKDF (reference sequence). Trimming removed 2 bases from V and 5 bases from J, with 6 bases in between. This CDR3 spans 12 amino acids. The CDR3 loop is CATSRYRYGYTF. The CDR3 nucleotides are TGTGCCACCAGCAGATACAGATATGGCTACACCTTC.

The chain is built from TRBV5-1 and TRBJ2-7; D gene ambiguous. V was shortened by 4 bases and J by 6 bases, with 11 bases between the two germline ends. Germline values: CDR1 SGHRS, CDR2 YFSETQ. There are 12 residues in the CDR3. The CDR3 DNA reads as TGCGCCAGCAGCCCGGAGAAAGGCGAGCAGTACTTC. Its translation: CASSPEKGEQYF.